This entry concerns a single T cell receptor beta chain. Antigen unknown. This specimen comes from a study of regulatory T cells in long-lasting Graves disease. General study points: Among samples with persistent disease, TRBV28, TRBJ1-2 and TRBJ2-5 were favored. Peripheral blood, not thyroid tissue, was the sole material studied.

As to time point: persistent/refractory GD, antithyroid drugs over 5 years with positive TRAb. TCR sequences were obtained from RNA taken from PBMCs. Through Arm-PCR of CDR3 regions and iRepertoire HTBI primers, TCR beta libraries were built. Original handling: Taken together, the samples had around 66 TRBV and more than 12 TRBJ segments identified. A single record per CDR3 protein comes from TCRdb applying MiXCR to the multiplex PCR reads. These V and J calls are TCRdb output, not the study's own analysis. Here the sample spans more than 300,000 distinct CDR3 sequences, 20% being singletons. The V and J ends lost 1 base and 1 base respectively, with 10 bases between them. CDR1 is GTSNPN and CDR2 is SVGIG in the germline V gene (reference sequence). The CDR3 is 14 residues long.

The chain employs TRBV30 and TRBJ2-5; maybe TRBD1 (5 bases). Specimen: peripheral blood mononuclear cells (PBMCs), collected when the disease was refractory, from a patient treated with antithyroid drugs. This receptor was obtained from a female donor with Graves disease. CDR3 residues: CAWSGGRGQETQYF. The CDR3 nucleotides read TGTGCCTGGAGTGGAGGAAGGGGCCAAGAGACCCAGTACTTC. Using reference TRBV30 and TRBJ2-5 for the parts outside the CDR3, the full variable domain is SQTIHQWPATLVQPVGSPLSLECTVEGTSNPNLYWYRQAAGRGLQLLFYSVGIGQISSEVPQNLSASRPQDRQFILSSKKLLLSDSGFYLCAWSGGRGQETQYFGPGTRLLVL.